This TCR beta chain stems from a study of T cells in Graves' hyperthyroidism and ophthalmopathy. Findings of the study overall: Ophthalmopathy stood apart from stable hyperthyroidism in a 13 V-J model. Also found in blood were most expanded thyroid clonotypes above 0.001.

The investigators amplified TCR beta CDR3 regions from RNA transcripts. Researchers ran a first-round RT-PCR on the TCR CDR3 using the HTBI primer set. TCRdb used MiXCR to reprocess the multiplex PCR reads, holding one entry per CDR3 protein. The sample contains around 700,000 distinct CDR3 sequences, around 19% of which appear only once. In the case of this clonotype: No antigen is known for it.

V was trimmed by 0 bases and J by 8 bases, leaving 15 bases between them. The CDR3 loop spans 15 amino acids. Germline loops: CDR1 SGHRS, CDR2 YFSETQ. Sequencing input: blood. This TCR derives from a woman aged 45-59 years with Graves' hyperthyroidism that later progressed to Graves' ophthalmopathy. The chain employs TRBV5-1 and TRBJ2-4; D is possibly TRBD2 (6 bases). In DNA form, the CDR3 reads TGCGCCAGCAGCTTGGCCGCGGGGCAGGTGGACATTCAGTACTTC. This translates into CASSLAAGQVDIQYF.